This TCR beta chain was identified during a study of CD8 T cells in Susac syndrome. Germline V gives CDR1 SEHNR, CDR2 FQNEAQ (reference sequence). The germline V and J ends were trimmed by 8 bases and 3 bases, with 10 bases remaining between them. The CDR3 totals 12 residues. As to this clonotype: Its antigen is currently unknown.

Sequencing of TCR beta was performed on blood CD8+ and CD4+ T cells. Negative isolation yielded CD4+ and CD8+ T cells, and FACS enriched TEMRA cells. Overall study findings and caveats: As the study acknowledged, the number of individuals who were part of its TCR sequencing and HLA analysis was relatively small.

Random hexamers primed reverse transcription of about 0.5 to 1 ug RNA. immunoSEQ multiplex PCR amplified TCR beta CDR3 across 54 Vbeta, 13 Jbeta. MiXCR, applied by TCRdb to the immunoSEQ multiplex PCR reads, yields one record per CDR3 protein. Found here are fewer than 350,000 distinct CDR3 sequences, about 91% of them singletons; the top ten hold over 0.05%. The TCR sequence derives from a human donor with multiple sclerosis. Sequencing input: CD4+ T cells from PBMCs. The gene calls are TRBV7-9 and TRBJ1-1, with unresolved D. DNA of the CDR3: TGTGCCAGCGCCCGTTCGGACACTGAAGCTTTCTTT. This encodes CASARSDTEAFF.